This T cell receptor beta chain appears in the sequencing data of a study of cytomegalovirus exposure and HLA in healthy donors. Study-level background: For the roughly 400 genotyped donors, about 79% fell within the Caucasian-associated ancestry cluster.

Only a few counts were recorded for this clone. This CDR3 region has 11 residues. Germline V gene lookup returns CDR1 KGHSH and CDR2 LQKENI. V was trimmed by 5 bases and J by 5 bases, leaving 6 bases between them. PCR employed 60 Vbeta and 13 Jbeta primers. Produced via immunoSEQ multiplex PCR; TCRdb's table is partial and in-frame only. The top ten clones hold roughly 2% of a sample with over 95,000 clones, about 80% of them seen once. The source material was PBMCs. This TCR was sampled from a man in his forties in good health and CMV-seronegative. This rearrangement joins TRBV18 to TRBJ2-5, with a weak D call TRBD2 (5 bases). CDR3 sequence (DNA): TGTGCCAGCTCAGAGGGTGAGACCCAGTACTTC. This gives the protein CASSEGETQYF.